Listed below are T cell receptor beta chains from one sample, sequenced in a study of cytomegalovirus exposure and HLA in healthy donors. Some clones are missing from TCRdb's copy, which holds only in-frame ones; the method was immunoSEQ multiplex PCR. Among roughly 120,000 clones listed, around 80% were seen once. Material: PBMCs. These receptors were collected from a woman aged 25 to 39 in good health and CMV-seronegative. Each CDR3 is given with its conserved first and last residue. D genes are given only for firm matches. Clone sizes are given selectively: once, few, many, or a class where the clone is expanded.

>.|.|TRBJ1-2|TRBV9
TGTGCCAGCAGCGTATCAGGAAATGGCTACACCTTC
CASSVSGNGYTF
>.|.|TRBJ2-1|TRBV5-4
TGTGCCAGCAGTTCCCAGGGAGGCCCCTACAATGAGCAGTTCTTC
CASSSQGGPYNEQFF
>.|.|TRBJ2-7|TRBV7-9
TGTGCCAGCAGCTTGAGGGCCTACGAGCAGTACTTC
CASSLRAYEQYF
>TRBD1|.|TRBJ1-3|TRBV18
TGTGCCAGCTCCCCGGACAAAGGACAGGGGGCGCATGGAAACACCATATATTTT
CASSPDKGQGAHGNTIYF
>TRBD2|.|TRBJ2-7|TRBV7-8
TGTGCCAGCAGCTTGAATAGCGGGAGCTCCTACGAGCAGTACTTC
CASSLNSGSSYEQYF
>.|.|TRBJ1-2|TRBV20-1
TGCAGTGCTACGGACAGCTACTTCTACACCTTC
CSATDSYFYTF
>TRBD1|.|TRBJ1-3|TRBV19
TGTGCCAGCGAGGCAGGGGGCTCTGGGAACACCATATATTTT
CASEAGGSGNTIYF
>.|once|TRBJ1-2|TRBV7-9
TGTTCCAGCAGCCTTCAGTATGATAATGGCTACACCTTC
CSSSLQYDNGYTF
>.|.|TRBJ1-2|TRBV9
TGTGCCAGCAGCGGATGGCAGGGAAGGAGAGATGGCTACACCTTC
CASSGWQGRRDGYTF
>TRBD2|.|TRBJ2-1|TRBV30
TGTGCCTGGAGTCTAAGGCGGGGGTTCCTAGCGGGAGCAAACAATGAGCAGTTCTTC
CAWSLRRGFLAGANNEQFF
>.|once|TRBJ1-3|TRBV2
TGTGCCAGTAACGGGATTGAAAAGGACACCATATATTTT
CASNGIEKDTIYF
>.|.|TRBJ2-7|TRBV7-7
TGTGCTAGCAGCTCCGTTCTCGGCGAGCAGTACTTC
CASSSVLGEQYF
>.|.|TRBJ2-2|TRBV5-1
TGCGCCAGCAGCCAGGACTTCTACACCGGGGAGCTGTTTTTT
CASSQDFYTGELFF
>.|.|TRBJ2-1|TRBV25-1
TGTGCCAGCAGTGGCGTTCAAAGCACAACTAACAATGAGCAGTTCTTC
CASSGVQSTTNNEQFF
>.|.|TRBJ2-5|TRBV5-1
TGCGCCAGCAGCTTGTCCCGGGGAATTCTTCAAGAGACCCAGTACTTC
CASSLSRGILQETQYF
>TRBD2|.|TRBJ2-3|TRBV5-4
TGTGCCAGCAGTTCCCGACTAGCGGCTAACACAGATACGCAGTATTTT
CASSSRLAANTDTQYF
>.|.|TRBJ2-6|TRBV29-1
TGCAGCGTTGAGACTCTCAGGGGAACTGGGGCCAACGTCCTGACTTTC
CSVETLRGTGANVLTF
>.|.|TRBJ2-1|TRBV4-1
TGCGCCAGCAGCCAAGGGGTGACTAGTTCCTACAATGAGCAGTTCTTC
CASSQGVTSSYNEQFF
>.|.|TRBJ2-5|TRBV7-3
TGTGCCAGCAGCCTACACGGGTCGGGGGAGACCCAGTACTTC
CASSLHGSGETQYF
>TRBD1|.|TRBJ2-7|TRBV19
TGTGCCAGTAGTAACGACAGGGGGCTCTCCTACGAGCAGTACTTC
CASSNDRGLSYEQYF
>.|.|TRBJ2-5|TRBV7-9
TGTGCCAGCAGCTTAGAATTGGAGTCGGCCCAGTACTTC
CASSLELESAQYF